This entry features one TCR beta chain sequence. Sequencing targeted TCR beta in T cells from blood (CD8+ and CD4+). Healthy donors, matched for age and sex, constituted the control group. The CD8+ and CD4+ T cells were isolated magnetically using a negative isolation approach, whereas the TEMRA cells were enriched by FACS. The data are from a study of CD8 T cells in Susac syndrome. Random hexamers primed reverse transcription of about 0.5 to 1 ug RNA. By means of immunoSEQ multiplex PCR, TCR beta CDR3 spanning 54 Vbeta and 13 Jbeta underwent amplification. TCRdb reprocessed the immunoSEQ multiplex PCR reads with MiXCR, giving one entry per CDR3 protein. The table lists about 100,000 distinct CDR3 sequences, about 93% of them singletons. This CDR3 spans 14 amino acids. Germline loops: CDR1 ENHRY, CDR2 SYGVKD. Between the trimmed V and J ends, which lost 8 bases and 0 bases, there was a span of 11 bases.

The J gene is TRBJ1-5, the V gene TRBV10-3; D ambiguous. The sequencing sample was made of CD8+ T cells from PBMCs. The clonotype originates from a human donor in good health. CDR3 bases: TGTGCCATCTCAGACGGTGATAGCAATCAGCCCCAGCATTTT. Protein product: CAISDGDSNQPQHF.